These 25 T cell receptor beta chains were all obtained from the same sample, sequenced in a study of OX40 agonist ivuxolimab in advanced cancers. Sequencing was performed with immunoSEQ multiplex PCR; in TCRdb, only in-frame clones are kept and a portion is missing. The sample carries 45,000 to 65,000 clones, approximately 85% recorded once. Sample: CD4+ or CD8+ T cells sorted from blood, taken in a trial of the OX40 agonist ivuxolimab. Every receptor here comes from an adult with an advanced solid tumor such as melanoma, head and neck, liver or kidney cancer.

The CDR3 sequence: CASSPDSSSYNEQFF. The CDR3 DNA follows: TGTGCCAGCAGCCCCGACAGTAGCTCCTACAATGAGCAGTTCTTC. This sequence joins TRBV6-6 and TRBJ2-1; a possible D gene is TRBD1 (5 bases). With 6 bases removed from V and 0 bases from J, the gap between germline ends came to 12 bases. Germline CDR1 MNHNY, CDR2 SVGAGI (reference sequence). This CDR3 region has 15 residues.

The V call is TRBV27, the J call TRBJ1-6, with unresolved D. Trimming removed 6 bases from V and 12 bases from J, with 18 bases in between. Germline V CDR1 and CDR2: MNHEY, SMNVEV (reference sequence). The CDR3 totals 14 residues. The CDR3 nucleotides are TGTGCCAGCAGCTCTCTACAGCTGGCGGGACCCCTCCACTTT. Translating gives CASSSLQLAGPLHF.

V is TRBV6-6 and J is TRBJ2-5; unclear D gene. V lost 0 bases and J lost 1, with 6 bases in between. Germline V gene lookup returns CDR1 MNHNY and CDR2 SVGAGI (reference sequence). The CDR3 runs 14 residues. DNA of the CDR3: TGTGCCAGCAGTTACTCGACCGGCCAAGAGACCCAGTACTTC. This sequence encodes CASSYSTGQETQYF.

The V and J genes are TRBV19 and TRBJ1-1; D ambiguous. The CDR3 runs 13 residues. V lost 5 bases to trimming and J lost 3 bases, with 10 bases between them. The V gene's germline CDR1 is LNHDA and CDR2 SQIVND (reference sequence). DNA of the CDR3: TGTGCCAGTAGTCTTAACAGCGACACTGAAGCTTTCTTT. This sequence encodes CASSLNSDTEAFF.

This chain uses TRBV10-2 with TRBJ2-7; 9 bases map to TRBD2. The V and J ends lost 2 bases and 3 bases, in that order; junction bases with no gene match: 11. This CDR3 spans 17 amino acids. Germline V CDR1 and CDR2: WSHSY, SAAADI. Written as DNA, the CDR3 is TGCGCCAGCAGTGAGACCAAGCGGGGGGTCCTTGGCTACGAGCAGTACGTC. Residues: CASSETKRGVLGYEQYV.

The V and J genes are TRBV4-1 and TRBJ1-2; perhaps TRBD1 as D (5 bases). The CDR3 has 16 amino acids. Trimming left V 0 bases short and J 1 base short, with 12 bases between. CDR1 MGHRA and CDR2 YSYEKL come from the germline V gene. Here the CDR3 DNA reads TGCGCCAGCAGCCAAGATTGGGGGTCTCTTAACTATGGCTACACCTTC. It yields the protein CASSQDWGSLNYGYTF.

V is TRBV2 and J is TRBJ2-1, with D perhaps matching TRBD1 (5 bases). Germline V gives CDR1 SNHLY, CDR2 FYNNEI. The V and J ends lost 8 bases and 15 bases respectively, with 14 bases between them. CDR3 size: 10 residues. CDR3 nucleotides: TGTGCCAGCTGGCTCCAGGGCCTGTTCTTC. Translating gives CASWLQGLFF.

The rearrangement links TRBV7-9 to TRBJ2-5; D unclear. CDR1 and CDR2 from the germline V gene are SEHNR and FQNEAQ (reference sequence). V lost 2 bases and J lost 2, with 3 bases in between. This CDR3 contains 12 residues. In nucleotides, the CDR3 is TGTGCCAGCAGCTTACTGCAAGAGACCCAGTACTTC. It specifies CASSLLQETQYF.

The CDR3 DNA is TGCGCCAGCAGCTTGGGGCAGGGACCGAGAGGAATTGAGCAGTACTTC. Amino acids: CASSLGQGPRGIEQYF. The chain uses TRBV5-1 and TRBJ2-7; D tentatively fits TRBD1 or TRBD2 (5 bases each). CDR3 size: 16 residues. Germline values: CDR1 SGHRS, CDR2 YFSETQ. Deletions cut 0 bases from V and 7 bases from J, with 20 bases between.

The chain links TRBV9 to TRBJ1-1; D perhaps matches TRBD1 (6 bases). V was cut by 2 bases and J by 0 bases, with 14 bases left in between. The CDR3 covers 16 residues. In germline, CDR1 is SGDLS, CDR2 YYNGEE. CDR3 region: CASSVSSGGMNTEAFF. The CDR3 DNA sequence: TGTGCCAGCAGCGTCAGTAGCGGGGGCATGAACACTGAAGCTTTCTTT.

V is TRBV27 and J is TRBJ1-5; 7 bases align to TRBD1. Germline V gives CDR1 MNHEY, CDR2 SMNVEV (reference sequence). V dropped 0 bases and J dropped 0; count of bases not matched to a gene: 2. The CDR3 consists of 16 residues. In DNA form, the CDR3 reads TGTGCCAGCAGTTTATCGCAGGGGGATAGCAATCAGCCCCAGCATTTT. This sequence encodes CASSLSQGDSNQPQHF.

The chain couples TRBV5-5 to TRBJ1-3; TRBD1 aligns across 10 bases. CDR1 and CDR2 from the germline V gene are SGHKS and YYEKEE (reference sequence). With V trimmed by 4 bases and J by 7 bases, 8 bases remained unmatched. This CDR3 has 15 residues. CDR3 protein: CASSDLRGQGNTIYF. In DNA, the CDR3 is TGTGCCAGCAGCGACCTTAGGGGACAGGGGAACACCATATATTTT.

The rearrangement uses TRBV4-1 and TRBJ2-3; possible D gene TRBD2, 6 bases. The germline V gene encodes CDR1 MGHRA and CDR2 YSYEKL. Trimming left V 3 bases short and J 0 bases short, with 7 bases between. This CDR3 contains 14 residues. In DNA form, the CDR3 reads TGCGCCAGCAGCCATGGACTAAGCACAGATACGCAGTATTTT. This sequence encodes CASSHGLSTDTQYF.

The chain carries TRBV28 and TRBJ2-2, with D unclear. Germline V gives CDR1 MDHEN, CDR2 SYDVKM. Trimming removed 9 bases at V and 3 bases at J, with 11 bases between. The CDR3 totals 13 residues. The CDR3, as DNA: TGTGCCAGTAGAGACACCTACACCGGGGAGCTGTTTTTT. Its protein is CASRDTYTGELFF.

The chain combines TRBV27 with TRBJ1-5, with D possibly TRBD1 on 5 matching bases. The V gene's germline CDR1 is MNHEY and CDR2 SMNVEV (reference sequence). This CDR3 region has 14 residues. Trimming pared 6 bases from V and 4 bases from J, leaving 13 bases between. CDR3: CASSNGAANQPQHF. The CDR3 DNA reads TGTGCCAGCAGCAACGGGGCAGCTAATCAGCCCCAGCATTTT.

V gene TRBV9 combines with J gene TRBJ2-7, with D tentatively TRBD2 (5 bases). Germline V gene sequence: CDR1 SGDLS, CDR2 YYNGEE. CDR3 length: 15 amino acids. V was clipped by 0 bases and J by 0 bases, with 10 bases between them. DNA of the CDR3: TGTGCCAGCAGCGTAGATTTTGGGAGCTCCTACGAGCAGTACTTC. This encodes CASSVDFGSSYEQYF.

Here the CDR3 reads CASSFESLARYNEQFF. CDR3 DNA sequence: TGTGCCAGCAGTTTTGAGTCCCTCGCCCGTTACAATGAGCAGTTCTTC. The gene calls are TRBV27 and TRBJ2-1; D is undetermined. This CDR3 has 16 residues. Germline assignment: CDR1 MNHEY and CDR2 SMNVEV (reference sequence). V was cut by 3 bases and J by 4 bases, with 16 bases left in between.

The chain combines TRBV4-3 with TRBJ2-7, with D perhaps TRBD1 (6 bases). V gave up 0 bases and J gave up 4 bases, with 10 bases separating them. Germline V CDR1 and CDR2: LGHNA, YSLEER. The CDR3 covers 14 residues. The CDR3 nucleotides are TGCGCCAGCAGCCAAGATTGGGGGCCTTACGAGCAGTACTTC. This codes for CASSQDWGPYEQYF.

The chain carries TRBV7-6 and TRBJ2-5; 7 nucleotides agree with TRBD1. V lost 7 bases, J lost 7 bases, and 15 bases stayed unmatched. CDR3 length: 15 amino acids. Germline values: CDR1 SGHVS, CDR2 FNYEAQ. The CDR3 loop is CASTPLGTDGGTQYF. CDR3 DNA: TGTGCCAGCACCCCCCTGGGGACAGATGGGGGGACCCAGTACTTC.

The rearrangement links TRBV6-6 to TRBJ2-5; no clear D. CDR3 length: 13 residues. The V end was cut by 6 bases, the J end by 5 bases, with 13 bases between. Germline-derived CDR1 and CDR2 are MNHNY and SVGAGI (reference sequence). The chain's CDR3 is CASSTLMPETQYF. The CDR3 DNA reads TGTGCCAGCAGCACACTCATGCCGGAGACCCAGTACTTC.

The CDR3 nucleotides are TGTGCTTCGGACAGTCTGAACACTGAAGCTTTCTTT. The encoded protein is CASDSLNTEAFF. The chain combines TRBV30 with TRBJ1-1; maybe TRBD1 (6 bases). The CDR3 length is 12 residues. Germline CDR1 and CDR2: GTSNPN and SVGIG (reference sequence).

V gene TRBV28 combines with J gene TRBJ2-7; D may be TRBD1 (7 bases). From germline, CDR1 is MDHEN and CDR2 SYDVKM. The CDR3 runs to 13 residues. Trimming removed 6 bases from V and 4 bases from J, with 13 bases in between. The CDR3 is CASSWAGGYEQYV. The CDR3 DNA follows: TGTGCCAGCAGCTGGGCAGGGGGGTACGAGCAGTACGTC.

This clone was detected only once. The chain employs TRBV9 and TRBJ2-3; D is perhaps TRBD2 (5 bases). The CDR3 loop spans 16 amino acids. Germline lookup yields CDR1 SGDLS and CDR2 YYNGEE. Trimming took off 0 bases at V and 0 bases at J, with 11 bases between the two ends. CDR3 sequence (DNA): TGTGCCAGCAGCGTAGCTCGGACGGGGAGCACAGATACGCAGTATTTT. Its protein product is CASSVARTGSTDTQYF. Filled out from reference TRBV9 and TRBJ2-3, the complete variable domain reads DSGVTQTPKHLITATGQRVTLRCSPRSGDLSVYWYQQSLDQGLQFLIQYYNGEERAKGNILERFSAQQFPDLHSELNLSSLELGDSALYFCASSVARTGSTDTQYFGPGTRLTVL.

CDR3 in amino acids: CASSQILTAGNSYEQYF. DNA for the CDR3: TGCGCCAGCAGCCAGATACTTACGGCGGGAAATTCCTACGAGCAGTACTTC. The gene calls are TRBV4-1 and TRBJ2-7; D is possibly TRBD2 (6 bases). This CDR3 region has 17 residues. Germline V lookup: CDR1 MGHRA, CDR2 YSYEKL. V was shortened by 3 bases and J by 1 base, with 19 bases between the two germline ends.

This chain uses TRBV2 with TRBJ1-2; D is ambiguous. V lost 7 bases and J lost 4, with 13 bases in between. Germline V gene sequence: CDR1 SNHLY, CDR2 FYNNEI. The CDR3 sequence is 13 residues long. The CDR3 DNA reads as TGTGCCAGCACCGTGTGGCCAGCCTATGGCTACACCTTC. Its protein product is CASTVWPAYGYTF.